This T cell receptor (beta chain) was profiled in a study of OX40 agonist ivuxolimab in advanced cancers. Across the whole study: Males comprised approximately 81% of the group, whose mean age was approximately 60 years (range 23 to 79). Eligibility rules accepted prior anti-PD-1, anti-PD-L1 or anti-CTLA-4 therapy, and 35% to 45% had some.

Study-wide results and limits: The average count of expanded clones was higher among CD8+ T cells than among CD4+.

Deletions cut 5 bases from V and 3 bases from J, with 11 bases between. Germline CDR1 is SGHNT and CDR2 is YENEEA. There are 13 residues in the CDR3. Generated by immunoSEQ multiplex PCR, the TCRdb table keeps only in-frame clones and is missing some. This sample has fewer than 85,000 clones, with roughly three quarters found just once. Blood was sampled at baseline, cycle 4 day 1, and cycle 7 day 1. Notes on this clone: Its antigen is still unknown.

This clonotype was obtained from an adult with an advanced solid tumor such as melanoma, head and neck, liver or kidney cancer. This specimen was CD4+ or CD8+ T cells sorted from blood, taken in a trial of the OX40 agonist ivuxolimab. This chain connects TRBV11-3 to TRBJ2-7, with D unresolved. The CDR3 DNA sequence: TGTGCCAGCAGCCTATGGGCCGTCTACGAGCAGTACTTC. Its translation: CASSLWAVYEQYF.